The clone carrying this TCR beta chain was observed a few times. The CDR3 loop spans 15 amino acids. The germline V and J ends were trimmed by 0 bases and 3 bases, with 11 bases remaining between them. Germline V gives CDR1 LGHNA, CDR2 YNFKEQ. This record comes from a study of blood T cell repertoires in COVID-19. Background on the study: The United States, Italy and Spain supplied acute and convalescent COVID-19 samples. The analysed material was cDNA or gDNA that came from T cells, B-cell-depleted T cells, or PBMCs.

How the authors handled the data: Reference gene primers were amplified, and this amplification served to estimate nucleated cell counts. Produced via immunoSEQ multiplex PCR; TCRdb's table is partial and in-frame only. The D gene and trimming were derived from the DNA, and the V and J assignments and clone size from that table. The table records some 280,000 clones, 86% of them present only once. This sequence was found in a woman aged 25 to 39 with active or convalescent COVID-19. The V and J genes are TRBV4-2 and TRBJ2-5, with D possibly being TRBD2 (5 bases). Sample: peripheral blood. CDR3 sequence: CASSQEAPREETQYF. The CDR3 DNA is TGTGCCAGCAGCCAAGAGGCACCGAGGGAAGAGACCCAGTACTTC.